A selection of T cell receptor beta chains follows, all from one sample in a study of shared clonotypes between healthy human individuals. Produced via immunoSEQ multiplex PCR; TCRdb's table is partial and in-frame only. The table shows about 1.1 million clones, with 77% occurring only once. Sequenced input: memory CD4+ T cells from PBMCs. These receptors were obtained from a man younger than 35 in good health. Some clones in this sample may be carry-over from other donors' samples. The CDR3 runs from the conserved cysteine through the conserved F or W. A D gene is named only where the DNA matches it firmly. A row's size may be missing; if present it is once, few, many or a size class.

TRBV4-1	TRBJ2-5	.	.	TGCGCCAGCAGCCAAGTTAAATCAGGGCCCGAGACCCAGTACTTC	CASSQVKSGPETQYF
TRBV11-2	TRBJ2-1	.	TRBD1	TGTGCCAGCAGCTTAGTCAGGGGGCGCATCTATGAGCAGTTCTTC	CASSLVRGRIYEQFF
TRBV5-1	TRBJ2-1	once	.	TGCGCCAGCAGCTTGGGGGTCTACAATGAGCAGTTCTTC	CASSLGVYNEQFF
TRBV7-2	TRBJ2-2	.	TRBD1	TGTGCCAGCAGCTTGGACAGGGACACCGGGGAGCTGTTTTTT	CASSLDRDTGELFF
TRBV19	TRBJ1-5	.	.	TGTGCCAGTATCGGGTCTGGGGGGCGCAGGCAGCCCCAGCATTTT	CASIGSGGRRQPQHF
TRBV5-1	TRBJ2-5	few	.	TGCGCCAGCAGTTACGTTCAAGAGACCCAGTACTTC	CASSYVQETQYF
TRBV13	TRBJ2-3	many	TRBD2	TGTGCCAGCAGCTTAGCTAGCGGGAGGTCTGCAGATACGCAGTATTTT	CASSLASGRSADTQYF
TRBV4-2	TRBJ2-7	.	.	TGTGCCAGCAGCCAAGATAGTTTTAGGTCCACCTACGAGCAGTACTTC	CASSQDSFRSTYEQYF
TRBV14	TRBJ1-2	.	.	TGTGCCAGCAGCCAGACTGTTGACAGTATGTACGGCTACACCTTC	CASSQTVDSMYGYTF
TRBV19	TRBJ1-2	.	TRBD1	TGTGCCAGTAAGGAGGGACAGGGGTTGTCGTCCTATGGCTACACCTTC	CASKEGQGLSSYGYTF
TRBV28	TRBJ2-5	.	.	TGTGCCAGCAGTTCACTAGAGACCCAGTACTTC	CASSSLETQYF
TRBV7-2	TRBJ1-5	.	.	TGTGCCAGCAGCCCCCTCGTCCGGGACGGCAATCAGCCCCAGCATTTT	CASSPLVRDGNQPQHF
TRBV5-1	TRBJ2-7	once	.	TGCGCCAGCAGCTTGGCACCTCCAGGGCCCGAGCAGTACTTC	CASSLAPPGPEQYF
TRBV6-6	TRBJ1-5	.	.	TGTGCCAGCAGTTACCAGGGTAATCAGCCCCAGCATTTT	CASSYQGNQPQHF
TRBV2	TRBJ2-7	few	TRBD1	TGTGCCAGCAAGGGGGGCAGGGGGCTAGGCTACGAGCAGTACTTC	CASKGGRGLGYEQYF
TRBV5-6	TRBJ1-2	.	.	TGTGCCAGCAGCTCCAATCGGCTCTATGGCTACACCTTC	CASSSNRLYGYTF
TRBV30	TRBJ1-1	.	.	TGTGCCTGGAGTAAAAGGCAGGCTCTGGGAGCTTTCTTT	CAWSKRQALGAFF
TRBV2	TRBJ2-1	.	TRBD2	TGTGCGAAGCCCCCTAGCGGTAAAAACTCCTACAATGAGCAGTTCTTC	CAKPPSGKNSYNEQFF
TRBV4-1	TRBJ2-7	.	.	TGCGCCAGCAGCCGGGGGACTGGCGGGCCCCAAGTAGGCGAGCAGTACTTC	CASSRGTGGPQVGEQYF
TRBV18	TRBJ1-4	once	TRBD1	TGTGCCAGCTCACCTCAGGGGGAGGAAAAACTGTTTTTT	CASSPQGEEKLFF
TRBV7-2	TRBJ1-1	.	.	TGTGCCAGCAGCTTAGCGCTTTACAGCGTGAACACTGAAGCTTTCTTT	CASSLALYSVNTEAFF
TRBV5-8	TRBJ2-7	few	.	TGTGCCAGCAGTCTGGACTACGAGCAGTACTTC	CASSLDYEQYF
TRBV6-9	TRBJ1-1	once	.	TGTGCCAGCAGTTACTCGCGGACTCAGGCTGAAGCTTTCTTT	CASSYSRTQAEAFF
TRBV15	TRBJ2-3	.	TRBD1	TGTGCCACCAGCAGTACAGGGGGCGCAGGGGATACGCAGTATTTT	CATSSTGGAGDTQYF
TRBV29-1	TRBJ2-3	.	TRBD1	TGCAGCGTTGTAACGACAGGGGGCGATACGCAGTATTTT	CSVVTTGGDTQYF
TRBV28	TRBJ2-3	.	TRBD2	TGTGCCAGCAGCTCCCCTAGCGGGACCGGCACAGATACGCAGTATTTT	CASSSPSGTGTDTQYF
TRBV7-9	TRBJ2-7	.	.	TGTGCCAGCAGCTTTTTACCGACAGAAACCTACGAGCAGTACTTC	CASSFLPTETYEQYF
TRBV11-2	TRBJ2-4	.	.	TGTGCCAGCAGCTTAGATCAGGGAAGAAACATTCAGTACTTC	CASSLDQGRNIQYF